The entry that follows covers one T cell receptor (beta chain) sequence. This specimen comes from a study of blood T cell repertoires in COVID-19. Germline CDR1 reads MNHNS; CDR2 reads SASEGT. The V gene lost 4 bases and the J gene lost 1 base, with 14 bases spanning the gap. CDR3 size: 16 residues. Clones were read by immunoSEQ multiplex PCR, and TCRdb kept only the in-frame ones, dropping some. The sample yields a few hundred thousand clones, around nine tenths seen once. Sequenced input: peripheral blood. The V call is TRBV6-1, the J call TRBJ1-5, with D perhaps TRBD1 (5 bases). The sequence came from a man aged 60 to 69 with acute or convalescent COVID-19. CDR3 sequence: CASSAYRTLSNQPQHF. The DNA of the CDR3 is TGTGCCAGCAGTGCCTACAGGACGTTGAGCAATCAGCCCCAGCATTTT.